This T cell receptor beta chain was sequenced in a study of OX40 agonist ivuxolimab in advanced cancers. Notes on the study in general: Expanded peripheral T cells had an undetermined antigen specificity.

The repertoire was sequenced with immunoSEQ multiplex PCR; TCRdb's copy has only in-frame clones and lacks some. The sample has 30,000 to 45,000 clones; around 80% are singletons. Germline V gives CDR1 LNHNV, CDR2 YYDKDF (reference sequence). With 1 base removed from V and 2 bases from J, the gap between germline ends came to 12 bases. CDR3 length: 16 amino acids. A word on this clone: Its antigen remains unknown.

With autoimmune disease history or systemic immunosuppression, patients were excluded. This chain connects TRBV15 to TRBJ1-3; D remains unclear. The TCR comes from an adult with an advanced solid tumor such as melanoma, head and neck, liver or kidney cancer. The specimen comprised CD4+ or CD8+ T cells sorted from blood, sampled in a trial of the OX40 agonist ivuxolimab. Here the CDR3 reads CATSRARSPAGNTIYF. In DNA form, the CDR3 reads TGTGCCACCAGCAGAGCGAGGAGTCCTGCTGGAAACACCATATATTTT.